The TCR beta chain described here comes from a study of blood T cells in healthy people across ages. This clonotype showed up just a few times. It was with a sample-barcoded 5' primer and a J-beta primer mix that a second PCR of about 7 to 12 cycles was run. TCRdb redid the calling of the 5' RACE reads with MiXCR, one entry per CDR3 protein. Found here are 1.2 million to 1.5 million distinct CDR3 sequences, 55% to 75% of them singletons; the top ten hold over 6.5%. Source material: blood. The TCR sequence derives from a man aged 18 to 35 in good health.

The CDR3 DNA is TGTGCCATCAGGAAGACTAGTTCCCAAGAGACCCAGTACTTC. It translates to CAIRKTSSQETQYF. The V gene is TRBV10-3, the J gene TRBJ2-5; D is perhaps TRBD2 (6 bases). Germline CDR1 ENHRY, CDR2 SYGVKD. Trimming removed 6 bases at V and 1 base at J, with 12 bases between. The CDR3 loop spans 14 amino acids.